What follows describes a single TCR beta chain. No antigen is known for it. Within one base of it there is no much larger clone, and no base qualities were kept. The sample originates from a study of T cell responses to AZD1222 COVID-19 vaccine (dated by TCRdb to the early 2020s). For the study in its entirety: TCR sequencing was performed for 230 to 250 trial participants, of whom 200 to 220 were given two doses of AZD1222 and approximately 25 were given two doses of MenACWY control vaccine. Trial participants were enrolled into age subgroups of 18-55, 56-69 and 70-plus years, which contained around 150, 29 and 61 TCR-sequenced participants, respectively.

The time point label, read with the paper, signifies: about 28 days (+/-7) after the second vaccine dose. Because spike-specific TCR depth and breadth did not differ between the two schedules, AZD1222 recipients who got a second dose at roughly 4 weeks were pooled with those who got a second dose at roughly 12 weeks. The vaccinee samples were drawn from two UK trials, COV001 and COV002, one of which was a single-blind randomized controlled phase 2/3 trial testing AZD1222 (ChAdOx1 nCoV-19) in healthy adults. For TCRbeta chain sequencing, PBMC samples were collected from trial participants at day 0 and at day 28 after the second dose. The CDR3 regions of human TCRbeta chains were analyzed by immunosequencing. In the original analysis: Repertoire TCRs were matched against a reference library of SARS-CoV-2-specific TCRs generated with the MIRA antigen-specificity platform. Breadth was defined as the fraction of unique TCRs that were SARS-CoV-2-associated. Depth was defined as the fraction of total T cells that were SARS-CoV-2-associated. Using the MIRA data, every spike-specific TCR was mapped to the spike region that the TCR reacted to and assigned to either a CD4 or a CD8 class. Log10-transformed breadth and depth values were compared by one-way ANOVA with Sidak's multiple comparisons tests. TCRdb holds this immuneACCESS table with in-frame rearrangements only. Some clones are missing; in checked studies, unresolved V genes explain under half, and the rest has no known cause. That table is the source of V, J and clone size, and D and trimming were worked out from the DNA. The sample table contains about 81,000 clones; only one count was recorded for roughly 88% of them. Together, the top ten hold about 3.4% of the sample.

Broader findings and caveats from the paper: In the small 56-69-year group, the increase in depth fell short of significance, most likely because of low power. Most participants were white British and females outnumbered males, and the authors suggested that clonal diversity may have been underestimated. After two AZD1222 doses, spike-specific TCR breadth and depth were significantly higher than at day 0 and than in MenACWY recipients. Conclusions about previously exposed vaccinees were limited because only six or seven AZD1222 recipients were SARS-CoV-2 seropositive at baseline. Epitopes outside the regions mutated in the B.1.351 and B.1.1.7 variants were reportedly recognized by nearly half of the unique spike-specific TCRs. CD4 TCRs associated with the vaccine covered the entire spike protein, and the dominant responses were in regions 160-218 and 743-854. Because no day 14 peak-response samples were available, repertoires were characterized only after the peak T cell response.

The sequence was collected from an adult who received the AZD1222 COVID-19 vaccine. The specimen was peripheral blood, collected 28 days after the second AZD1222 dose.

The CDR3 in this case is CASSSITPSLRQPQHF. The DNA is TGTGCCAGCAGTTCTATCACCCCGTCGCTCCGTCAGCCCCAGCATTTT. The rearranged segments are TRBV6-5 and TRBJ1-5; no D gene call is confident. The V and J ends are trimmed by 4 bases and 6 bases, leaving 19 bases between them. CDR1 and CDR2 (MNHEY, SVGAGI) derive from the germline V gene. From its cysteine to its phenylalanine, the CDR3 spans 16 amino acids. This entry keeps only the CDR3 DNA: 48 bases, framed from base 1.